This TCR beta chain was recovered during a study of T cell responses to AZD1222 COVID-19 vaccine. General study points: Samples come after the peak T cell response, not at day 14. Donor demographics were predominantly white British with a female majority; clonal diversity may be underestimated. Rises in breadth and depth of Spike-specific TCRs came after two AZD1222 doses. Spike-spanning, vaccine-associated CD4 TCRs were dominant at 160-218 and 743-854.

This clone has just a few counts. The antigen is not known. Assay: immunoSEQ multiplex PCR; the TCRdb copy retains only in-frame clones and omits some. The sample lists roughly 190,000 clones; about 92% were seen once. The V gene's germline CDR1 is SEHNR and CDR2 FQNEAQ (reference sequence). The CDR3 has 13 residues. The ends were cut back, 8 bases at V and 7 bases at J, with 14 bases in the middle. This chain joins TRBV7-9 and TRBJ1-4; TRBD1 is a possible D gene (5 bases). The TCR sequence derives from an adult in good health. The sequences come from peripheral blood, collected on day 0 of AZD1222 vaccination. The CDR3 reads CASGDASPEKLFF. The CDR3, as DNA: TGTGCCAGCGGGGACGCCTCCCCTGAAAAACTGTTTTTT.